The 23 T cell receptor beta chains below were found in one sample sequenced in a study of blood T cell repertoires in COVID-19. The repertoire was sequenced with immunoSEQ multiplex PCR; TCRdb's copy has only in-frame clones and lacks some. Among under 65,000 clones listed, around 84% were seen once. Specimen: peripheral blood. These receptors originate from a woman aged 55-69 years with acute or convalescent COVID-19.

The chain combines TRBV7-3 with TRBJ2-1; D may be TRBD2 (5 bases). This CDR3 has 11 residues. Germline CDR1 and CDR2: SGHTA and FQGTGA. Trimming removed 7 bases at V and 7 bases at J, with 8 bases between. The CDR3 DNA follows: TGTGCCAGCACCCCGGGGAATGAGCAGTTCTTC. Protein: CASTPGNEQFF.

The chain combines TRBV2 with TRBJ1-3; no clear D. V lost 3 bases and J 0 bases, leaving 9 bases between the germline ends. In germline, CDR1 is SNHLY, CDR2 FYNNEI. The CDR3 length is 15 residues. This CDR3 is CASSEYSYSGNTIYF. The CDR3 DNA sequence: TGTGCCAGCAGTGAGTACAGCTACTCTGGAAACACCATATATTTT.

This clone was detected a few times. This chain uses TRBV9 with TRBJ1-1; 8 nucleotides align to TRBD1. The CDR3 totals 15 residues. V lost 4 bases to trimming and J lost 1 base; unmatched junction nucleotides: 6. CDR1 and CDR2 from the germline V gene are SGDLS and YYNGEE. The CDR3 sequence is CASSPTGGTNTEAFF. CDR3 in DNA: TGTGCCAGCAGCCCTACAGGGGGAACGAACACTGAAGCTTTCTTT.

The chain has TRBV5-6 and TRBJ1-1; D ambiguous. CDR1 and CDR2 from the germline V gene are SGHDT and YYEEEE. CDR3 size: 19 residues. V dropped 8 bases and J dropped 5 bases, with 34 bases sitting between them. The CDR3 protein is CASLGSRVGPGRSGTEAFF. The CDR3 DNA is TGTGCCAGTTTGGGGAGCCGTGTTGGGCCAGGCCGTTCGGGAACTGAAGCTTTCTTT.

This clone was found a few times. The chain recombines TRBV24-1 with TRBJ1-2, with D tentatively TRBD1 (6 bases). Trimming stripped 9 bases from V and 2 bases from J, with 27 bases between. Germline-derived CDR1 and CDR2 are KGHDR and SFDVKD. The CDR3 is 18 residues long. The CDR3 sequence is CATVSREGVQKGNYGYTF. CDR3 coding DNA: TGTGCCACCGTCTCGAGGGAGGGGGTACAGAAAGGGAACTATGGCTACACCTTC.

The sample holds a few counts of this clone. J is TRBJ2-7 and V is TRBV19, with 7 bases identical to TRBD1. This CDR3 comprises 14 residues. The germline V gene has CDR1 LNHDA and CDR2 SQIVND (reference sequence). V dropped 9 bases and J dropped 0; count of bases not matched to a gene: 8. The DNA of the CDR3 is TGTGCCAGCGGTACGACAGGGTACTCCTACGAGCAGTACTTC. Translated: CASGTTGYSYEQYF.

V and J are TRBV7-3 and TRBJ2-2, with 10 nucleotides matching TRBD2. The CDR3 covers 17 residues. Looked up from germline, CDR1 is SGHTA and CDR2 is FQGTGA. V was pared by 7 bases and J by 2 bases, with 10 bases of the junction left unmatched. The CDR3 nucleotides are TGTGCCAGCACCCGTAGGGCTAGCGGGGGAAACACCGGGGAGCTGTTTTTT. Protein product: CASTRRASGGNTGELFF.

This chain joins TRBV5-1 and TRBJ1-2; 12 bases map to TRBD1. The length of the CDR3 is 14 residues. Germline-derived CDR1 and CDR2 are SGHRS and YFSETQ. The V and J ends lost 4 bases and 8 bases, in that order; junction bases with no gene match: 6. The CDR3 region is CASSTTGTGGGYTF. The CDR3 nucleotides read TGCGCCAGCAGCACCACCGGGACAGGGGGCGGCTACACCTTC.

This chain joins TRBV21-1 and TRBJ2-4; the table gives TRBD1 as D, unverified against the DNA. TRBV21-1 is recorded as a pseudogene. The CDR3 is 19 amino acids. CDR3 sequence (DNA): TGTGCCAGCAGCGTCCGCCGGGACAGACCCCAACTAGCCAAAAACATTCAGTACTTC. This translates into CASSVRRDRPQLAKNIQYF.

V usage is TRBV6-5 and J usage is TRBJ1-1; D is uncertain. The CDR3 loop spans 14 amino acids. V dropped 6 bases and J dropped 1 base, with 12 bases sitting between them. The germline gives CDR1 MNHEY, CDR2 SVGAGI. The CDR3 sequence: CASRLEGPNTEAFF. The CDR3 coding sequence is TGTGCCAGCAGGTTAGAGGGCCCGAACACTGAAGCTTTCTTT.

This clone was picked up a small number of times. The V gene is TRBV5-5, the J gene TRBJ1-6, with D possibly matching TRBD1 (5 bases). CDR1 SGHKS and CDR2 YYEKEE come from the germline V gene (reference sequence). V lost 4 bases and J lost 9, with 17 bases in between. This CDR3 spans 15 amino acids. The CDR3 loop reads CASSRGGSGGSPLHF. CDR3 DNA: TGTGCCAGCAGCCGAGGAGGGAGCGGGGGTTCACCCCTCCACTTT.

The chain has TRBV5-8 and TRBJ2-1; 10 bases are a match to TRBD2. The CDR3 is 17 amino acids. Germline V gives CDR1 SGHTS, CDR2 YDEGEE. V gave up 0 bases and J gave up 9 bases; unmatched junction bases: 12. Written as DNA, the CDR3 is TGTGCCAGCAGCTTGGCCGGAGCGGGGGGGCCTCCGGGTGAGCAGTTCTTC. It codes for CASSLAGAGGPPGEQFF. The whole variable domain, filled in from reference TRBV5-8 and TRBJ2-1, reads EAGVTQSPTHLIKTRGQQATLRCSPISGHTSVYWYQQALGLGLQFLLWYDEGEERNRGNFPPRFSGRQFPNYSSELNVNALELEDSALYLCASSLAGAGGPPGEQFFGPGTRLTVL.

V gene TRBV4-1 combines with J gene TRBJ2-2, with 7 bases identical to TRBD1. Losses at the gene ends were 7 bases for V and 1 base for J; bases not matched to a gene: 9. This CDR3 comprises 16 residues. Germline loops: CDR1 MGHRA, CDR2 YSYEKL. The CDR3 sequence is CASTFGRGMNTGELFF. The CDR3 DNA sequence: TGCGCCAGCACTTTCGGCAGGGGGATGAACACCGGGGAGCTGTTTTTT.

This chain uses TRBV9 with TRBJ1-2; a possible D gene is TRBD1 (5 bases). The CDR3 runs to 15 residues. Per the germline V gene, CDR1 is SGDLS and CDR2 is YYNGEE. V was pared by 0 bases and J by 4 bases, with 13 bases between. The DNA for the CDR3 is TGTGCCAGCAGCGTAGTTTTTGGGGGGGGCTATGGCTACACCTTC. Protein sequence: CASSVVFGGGYGYTF.

The V call is TRBV7-2, the J call TRBJ2-1; possibly TRBD2 for D (5 bases). V lost 5 bases, J lost 12 bases, and 23 bases lay in between. The CDR3 covers 15 residues. Germline V gene data show CDR1 as SGHTA and CDR2 as FQGNSA. The CDR3 here is CASSPPSIRRGGQFF. The CDR3 coding sequence is TGTGCCAGCAGCCCTCCCTCTATTAGACGCGGAGGGCAGTTCTTC. Based on the CDR3 plus reference TRBV7-2 and TRBJ2-1, the full variable domain is GAGVSQSPSNKVTEKGKDVELRCDPISGHTALYWYRQSLGQGLEFLIYFQGNSAPDKSGLPSDRFSAERTGGSVSTLTIQRTQQEDSAVYLCASSPPSIRRGGQFFGPGTRLTVL.

The chain combines TRBV28 with TRBJ1-2; 7 bases fit TRBD1. This CDR3 has 14 amino acids. V gave up 3 bases and J gave up 0 bases; unmatched junction bases: 1. Per the germline V gene, CDR1 is MDHEN and CDR2 is SYDVKM. The CDR3 reads CASSLGTANYGYTF. The CDR3 nucleotides are TGTGCCAGCAGTTTGGGGACAGCTAACTATGGCTACACCTTC.

A note on this clone: Other DNA sequences in this sample translate to the same CDR3. The rearrangement joins TRBV5-1 to TRBJ2-7; possibly TRBD2 for D (6 bases). The CDR3 totals 15 residues. V was cut by 1 base and J by 0 bases, with 11 bases left in between. Germline CDR1 is SGHRS and CDR2 is YFSETQ. CDR3 loop: CASSLTGVSSYEQYF. CDR3 in DNA: TGCGCCAGCAGCTTGACGGGGGTCAGCTCCTACGAGCAGTACTTC.

The rearrangement uses TRBV10-3 and TRBJ1-2; the match to TRBD1 covers 9 bases. Germline V gene lookup returns CDR1 ENHRY and CDR2 SYGVKD. V was pared by 2 bases and J by 8 bases, with 12 bases of the junction left unmatched. The CDR3 has 16 residues. The chain's CDR3 is CAISEGRTGVGRGYTF. For the CDR3, the DNA is TGTGCCATCAGTGAGGGCCGGACAGGGGTCGGGCGAGGCTACACCTTC.

This chain connects TRBV27 to TRBJ2-6, with D unclear. The CDR3 has 13 residues. CDR1 and CDR2 (germline): MNHEY, SMNVEV (reference sequence). The V and J ends lost 6 bases and 8 bases respectively, with 11 bases between them. The CDR3 here is CASSPADTNVLTF. In nucleotides, the CDR3 is TGTGCCAGCAGCCCCGCAGATACCAACGTCCTGACTTTC.

This clone was seen only once. This chain joins TRBV10-1 and TRBJ1-6, with TRBD1 matching over 8 bases. Germline V lookup: CDR1 WNHNN, CDR2 SYGVQD (reference sequence). CDR3 size: 14 residues. Trimming removed 2 bases from V and 6 bases from J; junction bases left unmatched: 0. CDR3 region: CASSETGGNSPLHF. The CDR3 DNA reads as TGCGCCAGCAGTGAGACAGGGGGTAATTCACCCCTCCACTTT.

The V gene is TRBV6-1, the J gene TRBJ2-2; TRBD1 matches at 7 bases. CDR3 size: 13 residues. Germline CDR1 MNHNS, CDR2 SASEGT. With 3 bases clipped from V and 6 bases from J, the junction kept 1 base outside the gene matches. CDR3 residues: CASSDRGSGELFF. The CDR3 coding sequence is TGTGCCAGCAGTGACAGGGGGTCCGGGGAGCTGTTTTTT.

V and J are TRBV19 and TRBJ1-2; tentatively, D is TRBD1 (6 bases). Between the trimmed V and J ends, which lost 6 bases and 8 bases, there was a span of 22 bases. Germline V gene data show CDR1 as LNHDA and CDR2 as SQIVND (reference sequence). The CDR3 loop spans 15 amino acids. CDR3 nucleotide sequence: TGTGCCAGTAGCCTCACCACACAGGGCTTGGGAGGCTACACCTTC. It codes for CASSLTTQGLGGYTF.

This clone has a handful of counts. J is TRBJ1-6 and V is TRBV7-2, with TRBD1 matching 9 bases. Germline CDR1 SGHTA, CDR2 FQGNSA. This CDR3 region has 14 residues. The J segment lost 14 bases and the V segment lost 7 bases, leaving 12 bases of the junction unmatched. This chain's CDR3 is CASTLGTGTITLHF. The CDR3 DNA is TGTGCCAGCACCTTGGGGACAGGGACTATCACCCTCCACTTT.